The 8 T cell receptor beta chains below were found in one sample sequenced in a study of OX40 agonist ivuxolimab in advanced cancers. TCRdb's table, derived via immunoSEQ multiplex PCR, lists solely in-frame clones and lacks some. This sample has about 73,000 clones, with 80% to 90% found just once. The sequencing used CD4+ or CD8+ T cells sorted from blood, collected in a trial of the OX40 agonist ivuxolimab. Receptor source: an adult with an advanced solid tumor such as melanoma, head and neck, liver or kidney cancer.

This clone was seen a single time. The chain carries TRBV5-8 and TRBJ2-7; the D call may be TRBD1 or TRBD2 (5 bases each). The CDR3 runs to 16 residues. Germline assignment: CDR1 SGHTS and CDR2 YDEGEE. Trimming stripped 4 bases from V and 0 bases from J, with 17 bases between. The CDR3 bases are TGTGCCAGCAGCGCGGCTCGTGGGGACCCCTCCTACGAGCAGTACTTC. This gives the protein CASSAARGDPSYEQYF.

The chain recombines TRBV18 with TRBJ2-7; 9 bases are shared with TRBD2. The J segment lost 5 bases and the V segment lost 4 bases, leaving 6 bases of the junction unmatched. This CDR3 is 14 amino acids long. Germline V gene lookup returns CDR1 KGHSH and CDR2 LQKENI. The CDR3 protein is CASSLSGRRDEQYF. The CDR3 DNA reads TGTGCCAGCTCACTGAGCGGGAGGCGCGACGAGCAGTACTTC.

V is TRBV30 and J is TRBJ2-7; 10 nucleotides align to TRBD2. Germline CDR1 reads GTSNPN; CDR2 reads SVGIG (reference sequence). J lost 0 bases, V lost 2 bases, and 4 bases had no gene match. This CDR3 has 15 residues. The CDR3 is CAWSKTSGYSYEQYF. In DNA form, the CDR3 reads TGTGCCTGGAGTAAGACTAGCGGGTACTCCTACGAGCAGTACTTC.

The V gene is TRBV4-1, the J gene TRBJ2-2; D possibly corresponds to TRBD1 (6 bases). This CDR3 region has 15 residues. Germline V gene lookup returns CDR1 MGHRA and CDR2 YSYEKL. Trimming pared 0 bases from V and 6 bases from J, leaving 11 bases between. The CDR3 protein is CASSQDRTGPGELFF. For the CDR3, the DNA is TGCGCCAGCAGCCAAGATCGCACAGGGCCCGGGGAGCTGTTTTTT.

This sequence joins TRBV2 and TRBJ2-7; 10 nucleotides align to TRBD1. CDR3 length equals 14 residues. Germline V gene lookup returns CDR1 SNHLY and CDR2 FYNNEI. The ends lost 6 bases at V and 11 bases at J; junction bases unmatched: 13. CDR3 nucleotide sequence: TGTGCCAGCAGCGACGGGACAGGGGTTGAGGGGGAGTACTTC. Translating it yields CASSDGTGVEGEYF.

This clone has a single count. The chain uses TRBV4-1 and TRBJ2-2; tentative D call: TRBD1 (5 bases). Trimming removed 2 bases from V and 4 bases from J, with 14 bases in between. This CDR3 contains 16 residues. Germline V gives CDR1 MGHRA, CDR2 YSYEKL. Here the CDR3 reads CASSQIKGIVTGELFF. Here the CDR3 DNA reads TGCGCCAGCAGCCAAATCAAGGGGATTGTCACCGGGGAGCTGTTTTTT.

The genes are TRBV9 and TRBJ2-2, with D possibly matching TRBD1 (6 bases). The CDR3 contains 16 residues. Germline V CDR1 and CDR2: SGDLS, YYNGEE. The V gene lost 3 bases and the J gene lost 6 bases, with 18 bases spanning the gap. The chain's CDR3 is CASSARGTEGAGELFF. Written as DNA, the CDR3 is TGTGCCAGCAGCGCAAGGGGGACCGAAGGGGCCGGGGAGCTGTTTTTT.

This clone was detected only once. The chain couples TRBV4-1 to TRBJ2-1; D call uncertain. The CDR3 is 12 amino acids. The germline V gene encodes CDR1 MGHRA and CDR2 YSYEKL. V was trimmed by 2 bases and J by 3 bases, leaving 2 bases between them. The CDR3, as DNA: TGCGCCAGCAGCCAATACTACAATGAGCAGTTCTTC. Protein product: CASSQYYNEQFF.